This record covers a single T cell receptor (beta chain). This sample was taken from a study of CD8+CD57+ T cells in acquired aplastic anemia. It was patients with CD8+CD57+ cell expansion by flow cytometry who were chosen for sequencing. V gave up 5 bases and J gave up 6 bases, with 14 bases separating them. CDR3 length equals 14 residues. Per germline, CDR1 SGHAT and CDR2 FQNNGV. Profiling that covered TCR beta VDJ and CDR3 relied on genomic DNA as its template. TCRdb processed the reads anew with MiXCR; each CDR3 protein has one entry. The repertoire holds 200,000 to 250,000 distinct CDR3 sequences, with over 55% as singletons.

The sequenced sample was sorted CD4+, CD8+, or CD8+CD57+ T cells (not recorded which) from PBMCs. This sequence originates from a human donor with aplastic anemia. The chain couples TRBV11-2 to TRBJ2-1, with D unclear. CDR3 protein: CASSPETHLNEQFF. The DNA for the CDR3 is TGTGCCAGCAGCCCAGAAACGCACCTCAATGAGCAGTTCTTC.